The rows below give T cell receptor beta chains drawn from one sample of a study of T cells in Graves' hyperthyroidism and ophthalmopathy. TCRdb re-analysed the multiplex PCR reads in MiXCR, keeping a single row per CDR3 protein. Of hundreds of thousands of distinct CDR3 sequences in the sample, roughly 15% are singletons; the top ten hold approximately 15%. Sequenced input: blood. The receptors shown here come from a woman in her thirties or forties with Graves' hyperthyroidism. Both conserved end residues are part of each CDR3. The size of a clone is reported for some rows only, either as once, few or many, or as a class for expanded clones.

J: TRBJ1-5
size: many
V: TRBV20-1
CDR3: CSARQAGNRDQPQHF

J: TRBJ2-2
size: many
V: TRBV20-1
CDR3: CSAISGTSHTGELFF

J: TRBJ1-2
size: NA
V: TRBV9
CDR3: CASLCGQIYGYTF

J: TRBJ2-7
size: many
V: TRBV7-2
CDR3: CASSSRTSSYEQYF

J: TRBJ1-1
size: many
V: TRBV15
CDR3: CATRRGVSNTEAFF

J: TRBJ1-1
size: few
V: TRBV25-1
CDR3: CASSGAGYETEAFF

J: TRBJ2-6
size: few
V: TRBV27
CDR3: CASRGQGPVLTF

J: TRBJ1-1
size: NA
V: TRBV4-1
CDR3: CASSQGTGGVGDTEAFF

J: TRBJ2-4
size: many
V: TRBV28
CDR3: CASSRTGAGNIQYF

J: TRBJ2-7
size: many
V: TRBV27
CDR3: CASSFNGPSYEQYF

J: TRBJ2-7
size: NA
V: TRBV7-6
CDR3: CASSPSGLAGYEQYF

J: TRBJ2-7
size: many
V: TRBV27
CDR3: CASTSLLGLAGGPEEQYF

J: TRBJ2-3
size: many
V: TRBV12-3/TRBV12-4
CDR3: CASSQSFGGTDTQYF

J: TRBJ2-7
size: many
V: TRBV2
CDR3: CASRASYEQYF

J: TRBJ2-7
size: many
V: TRBV18
CDR3: CASSPGTSGNSYEQYF

J: TRBJ2-7
size: NA
V: TRBV6-1
CDR3: CASTATGGKDEQYF

J: TRBJ2-7
size: many
V: TRBV27
CDR3: CASSLSGQAHTYEQYF

J: TRBJ1-2
size: many
V: TRBV24-1
CDR3: CATGTDNYGYTF

J: TRBJ2-1
size: few
V: TRBV4-1
CDR3: CASSQKAGVDEQFF

J: TRBJ2-5
size: many
V: TRBV11-2
CDR3: CASSSYGLARETQYF

J: TRBJ1-1
size: many
V: TRBV12-3/TRBV12-4
CDR3: CASTPTGGHTEAFF

J: TRBJ1-2
size: many
V: TRBV15
CDR3: CATSRDAHGYTF

J: TRBJ1-1
size: many
V: TRBV12-3/TRBV12-4
CDR3: CASSPGQGGTEAFF

J: TRBJ2-1
size: NA
V: TRBV5-6
CDR3: CASSFTGTGGNEQFF

J: TRBJ1-2
size: few
V: TRBV29-1
CDR3: CSTSPGQGELNYGYTF

J: TRBJ1-2
size: many
V: TRBV28
CDR3: CASSTGQGLTNYGYTF

J: TRBJ2-5
size: many
V: TRBV11-2
CDR3: CASSRLAGGPRQETQYF

J: TRBJ1-1
size: many
V: TRBV28
CDR3: CASSLFSFGTEAFF

J: TRBJ2-7
size: few
V: TRBV20-1
CDR3: CSASAQGVSYEQYF

J: TRBJ2-7
size: many
V: TRBV2
CDR3: CASRAGYQRRLYEQYF

J: TRBJ2-1
size: once
V: TRBV7-2
CDR3: CASSRGIPPNNEQFF

J: TRBJ1-5
size: many
V: TRBV6-1
CDR3: CASRSNPGRYSNQPQHF

J: TRBJ2-6
size: few
V: TRBV12-3/TRBV12-4
CDR3: CASSPGLRSVTGANVLTF

J: TRBJ2-2
size: many
V: TRBV7-8
CDR3: CASSLTSSNTGELFF

J: TRBJ2-1
size: many
V: TRBV12-3/TRBV12-4
CDR3: CASSGGLADTSYNEQFF

J: TRBJ1-1
size: many
V: TRBV12-3/TRBV12-4
CDR3: CASSSETGRGTEAFF

J: TRBJ2-7
size: many
V: TRBV11-2
CDR3: CASSETGQGVYEQYF

J: TRBJ2-3
size: many
V: TRBV5-1
CDR3: CASSLKRAFTDTQYF

J: TRBJ2-7
size: few
V: TRBV20-1
CDR3: CSARSDKGGSYEQYF

J: TRBJ2-7
size: NA
V: TRBV5-4
CDR3: CASSLDFYRAGHEQYF

J: TRBJ1-4
size: many
V: TRBV18
CDR3: CASSPLGTGGEKLFF

J: TRBJ2-4
size: NA
V: TRBV10-3
CDR3: CAISEGVAGNIQYF

J: TRBJ2-7
size: many
V: TRBV5-1
CDR3: CASSSSGRASYEQYF

J: TRBJ1-2
size: NA
V: TRBV5-1
CDR3: CASSFPGRISNYGYTF

J: TRBJ2-7
size: many
V: TRBV5-1
CDR3: CASSLQGAASYEQYF

J: TRBJ2-3
size: few
V: TRBV7-6
CDR3: CASSPFEGPDTQYF

J: TRBJ1-1
size: many
V: TRBV5-1
CDR3: CASSSRPQQGRTEAFF

J: TRBJ2-7
size: many
V: TRBV27
CDR3: CASSLSGTGEQYF

J: TRBJ2-3
size: few
V: TRBV24-1
CDR3: CAASSGKTDTQYF

J: TRBJ2-1
size: many
V: TRBV15
CDR3: CATSRDQSGRLIRSSYNEQFF

J: TRBJ2-6
size: many
V: TRBV6-1
CDR3: CASIGSGGANVLTF